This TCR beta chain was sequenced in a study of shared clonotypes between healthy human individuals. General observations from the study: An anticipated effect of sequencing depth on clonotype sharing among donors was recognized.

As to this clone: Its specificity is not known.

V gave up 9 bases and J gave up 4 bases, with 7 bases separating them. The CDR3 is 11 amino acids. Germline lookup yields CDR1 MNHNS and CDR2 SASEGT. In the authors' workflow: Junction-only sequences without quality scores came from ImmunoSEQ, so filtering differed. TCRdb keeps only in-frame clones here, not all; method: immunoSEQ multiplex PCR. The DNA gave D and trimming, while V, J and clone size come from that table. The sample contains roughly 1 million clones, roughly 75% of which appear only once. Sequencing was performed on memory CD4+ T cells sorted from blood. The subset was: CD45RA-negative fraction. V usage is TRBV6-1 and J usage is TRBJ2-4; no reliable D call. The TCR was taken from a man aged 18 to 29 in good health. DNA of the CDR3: TGTGCCAGTGTCCTTAAAAACATTCAGTACTTC. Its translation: CASVLKNIQYF.